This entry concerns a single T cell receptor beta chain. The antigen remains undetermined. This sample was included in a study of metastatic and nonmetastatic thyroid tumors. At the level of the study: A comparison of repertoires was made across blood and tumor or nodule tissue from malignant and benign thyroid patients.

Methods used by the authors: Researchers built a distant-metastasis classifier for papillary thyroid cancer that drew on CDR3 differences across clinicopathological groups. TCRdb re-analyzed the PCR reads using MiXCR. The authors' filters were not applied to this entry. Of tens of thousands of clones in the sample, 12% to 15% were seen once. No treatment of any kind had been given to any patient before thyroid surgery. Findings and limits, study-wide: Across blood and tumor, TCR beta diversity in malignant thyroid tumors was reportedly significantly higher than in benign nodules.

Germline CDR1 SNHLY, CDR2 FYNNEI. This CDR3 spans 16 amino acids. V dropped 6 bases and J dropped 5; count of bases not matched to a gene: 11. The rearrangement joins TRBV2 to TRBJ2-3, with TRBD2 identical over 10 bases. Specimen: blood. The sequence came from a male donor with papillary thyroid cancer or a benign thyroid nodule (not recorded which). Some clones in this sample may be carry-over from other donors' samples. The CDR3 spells CASSSRLAGSQDTQYF. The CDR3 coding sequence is TGTGCCAGCAGCTCTCGACTAGCGGGCTCCCAAGATACGCAGTATTTT.